These 13 T cell receptor beta chains originate from one sample sequenced in a study of early T cells in non-severe SARS-CoV-2 infection. TCRdb passed the 5' RACE reads through MiXCR, listing each CDR3 protein once. The sample contains around 80,000 distinct CDR3 sequences, roughly an eighth of which appear only once. Sequencing used whole blood. The receptors stem from an adult who was a healthcare worker with PCR-confirmed SARS-CoV-2 infection or an uninfected control (not recorded which).

This clonotype was observed a handful of times. The chain is built from TRBV7-2 and TRBJ2-7; D possibly matches TRBD1 or TRBD2 (5 bases each). CDR3 length: 16 residues. Germline CDR1 is SGHTA and CDR2 is FQGNSA. The germline V and J ends were trimmed by 0 bases and 0 bases, with 12 bases remaining between them. CDR3 sequence reads: CASSLAGDGSSYEQYF. CDR3 sequence (DNA): TGTGCCAGCAGCTTAGCCGGGGACGGCTCCTCCTACGAGCAGTACTTC. The complete variable domain, with remaining parts taken from reference TRBV7-2 and TRBJ2-7, reads GAGVSQSPSNKVTEKGKDVELRCDPISGHTALYWYRQSLGQGLEFLIYFQGNSAPDKSGLPSDRFSAERTGGSVSTLTIQRTQQEDSAVYLCASSLAGDGSSYEQYFGPGTRLTVT.

At least ten counts were recorded for this clonotype. A read error may account for a junction end that differs from germline. This chain connects TRBV4-1 to TRBJ2-3; 7 nucleotides line up with TRBD2. Germline CDR1 and CDR2: MGHRA and YSYEKL. CDR3 length: 18 residues. Here the CDR3 reads CASRQVPRGRASTDTQYF. The CDR3, as DNA: TGCGCCAGCAGGCAAGTTCCAAGAGGGAGGGCGAGCACAGATACGCAGTATTTT.

The chain links TRBV7-9 to TRBJ2-7; possible D gene TRBD1, 6 bases. This CDR3 is 16 amino acids long. V lost 5 bases to trimming and J lost 2 bases, with 19 bases between them. The germline CDR1 and CDR2 sequences are SEHNR and FQNEAQ (reference sequence). CDR3 DNA sequence: TGTGCCAGCAGCCAGCTTGGCATTCAGGGGACCTACGAGCAGTACTTC. Encoded protein: CASSQLGIQGTYEQYF.

The chain couples TRBV12-3 or TRBV12-4 to TRBJ1-1; 7 bases align to TRBD1. The CDR3 is made up of 13 amino acids. J lost 3 bases, V lost 3 bases, and 1 base had no gene match. DNA for the CDR3: TGTGCCAGCAGTTTGACAGGGCACACTGAAGCTTTCTTT. It is translated as CASSLTGHTEAFF.

V gene TRBV1 combines with J gene TRBJ1-1; the DNA was not used to check the table's D call, TRBD1. TRBV1 is given as a pseudogene. The CDR3 covers 15 residues. Here the CDR3 DNA reads TGCACCAGCAGCCCCAAACAGGGACTCAACACTGAAGCTTTCTTT. Amino acids: CTSSPKQGLNTEAFF.

The chain joins TRBV7-2 to TRBJ1-1, with D hard to call. There are 12 residues in the CDR3. From germline, CDR1 is SGHTA and CDR2 FQGNSA. With 4 bases removed from V and 5 bases from J, the gap between germline ends came to 8 bases. The CDR3 loop is CASSSYTTEAFF. CDR3 coding DNA: TGTGCCAGCAGCTCCTATACGACTGAAGCTTTCTTT.

V is TRBV6-6 and J is TRBJ2-7; no clear D. The V gene's germline CDR1 is MNHNY and CDR2 SVGAGI (reference sequence). Between the trimmed V and J ends, which lost 7 bases and 4 bases, there was a span of 11 bases. The length of the CDR3 is 12 residues. CDR3 in amino acids: CASTNGDYEQYF. The CDR3 bases are TGTGCCAGCACCAACGGTGATTACGAGCAGTACTTC.

The V gene is TRBV7-9, the J gene TRBJ1-1; D is unresolved. Trimming shortened V by 0 bases and J by 1 base, and 9 bases separated the two germline ends. This CDR3 region has 15 residues. Germline V gene lookup returns CDR1 SEHNR and CDR2 FQNEAQ (reference sequence). DNA of the CDR3: TGTGCCAGCAGCTTAGCTTATCGGCAGAACACTGAAGCTTTCTTT. Encoded protein: CASSLAYRQNTEAFF.

This clonotype was counted between two and nine times. This chain uses TRBV29-1 with TRBJ1-2, with 7 bases fitting TRBD1. Germline values: CDR1 SQVTM, CDR2 ANQGSEA. CDR3 length equals 13 residues. Trimming cost V 7 bases and J 4 bases; bases outside gene matches: 9. CDR3 coding DNA: TGCAGCGCTACAGACAGGGACGTCTATGGCTACACCTTC. Its protein is CSATDRDVYGYTF. Using reference TRBV29-1 and TRBJ1-2 for the parts outside the CDR3, the full variable domain is SAVISQKPSRDICQRGTSLTIQCQVDSQVTMMFWYRQQPGQSLTLIATANQGSEATYESGFVIDKFPISRPNLTFSTLTVSNMSPEDSSIYLCSATDRDVYGYTFGSGTRLTVV.

The chain employs TRBV6-6 and TRBJ1-2, with TRBD1 matching over 7 bases. This CDR3 has 18 amino acids. Germline values: CDR1 MNHNY, CDR2 SVGAGI (reference sequence). The V segment lost 7 bases and the J segment 1 base; nucleotides outside the gene matches: 18. The CDR3 nucleotides read TGTGCCAGCATAACTAGCGTCCGGGACAGCTCCTTTAACTATGGCTACACCTTC. Protein product: CASITSVRDSSFNYGYTF.

This clonotype was counted many times. The rearrangement uses TRBV6-6 and TRBJ2-7; D might be TRBD2 (6 bases). Germline V gene sequence: CDR1 MNHNY, CDR2 SVGAGI (reference sequence). V was shortened by 0 bases and J by 0 bases, with 12 bases between the two germline ends. CDR3 length: 16 residues. The CDR3 sequence: CASSYSGGDFSYEQYF. The CDR3 DNA reads TGTGCCAGCAGTTACTCGGGAGGAGACTTCTCCTACGAGCAGTACTTC.

The genes are TRBV6-6 and TRBJ2-7; 7 nucleotides match TRBD1. The ends lost 6 bases at V and 4 bases at J; junction bases unmatched: 12. Germline CDR1 reads MNHNY; CDR2 reads SVGAGI (reference sequence). The CDR3 length is 15 residues. The CDR3 here is CASRNTGVAPYEQYF. DNA of the CDR3: TGTGCCAGCAGGAATACAGGGGTGGCCCCTTACGAGCAGTACTTC.

The chain combines TRBV3-1 with TRBJ2-3, with TRBD2 identical over 10 bases. Trimming removed 4 bases from V and 5 bases from J; junction bases left unmatched: 9. The CDR3 consists of 16 residues. Germline CDR1 reads LGHDT; CDR2 reads YNNKEL (reference sequence). The CDR3 DNA reads TGTGCCAGCAGCCTGTCCGGGACTAGCGTCGGAGATACGCAGTATTTT. It translates to CASSLSGTSVGDTQYF.